Sequencing of this T cell receptor beta chain was carried out in a study of control samples from healthy donors and cancer patients. Clones were read by immunoSEQ multiplex PCR, and TCRdb kept only the in-frame ones, dropping some. Counted here are under 80,000 clones, roughly 93% occurring once; the ten biggest clones make up roughly 3%. Germline CDR1 and CDR2: SGHRS and YFSETQ. The V end lost 5 bases, the J end lost 6 bases, and 12 bases lay between the germline ends. CDR3 length: 14 residues. This receptor was taken from a woman in her 30s in good health. Sequencing was carried out using blood. This rearrangement joins TRBV5-1 to TRBJ1-6; D ambiguous. The CDR3 DNA reads as TGCGCCAGCAGTGATGGGCTGGGTAATTCACCCCTCCACTTT. Translating it yields CASSDGLGNSPLHF.